Listed here are 22 T cell receptor beta chains from one sample, sequenced in a study of shared clonotypes between healthy human individuals. TCRdb's copy holds only in-frame clones and misses some; the assay was immunoSEQ multiplex PCR. The table shows some 350,000 clones, with less than 85% occurring only once. Input material: memory CD4+ T cells sorted from blood. Subset here: CD45RA-negative fraction. These receptors were taken from a man aged 25 to 40 in good health.

The chain is built from TRBV2 and TRBJ2-2; 12 bases line up with TRBD2. The germline V gene encodes CDR1 SNHLY and CDR2 FYNNEI. The CDR3 has 16 residues. V shed 5 bases and J 3 bases; nucleotides not matched to a gene: 4. CDR3 region: CASSPGLAGYTGELFF. DNA of the CDR3: TGTGCCAGCAGTCCCGGACTAGCGGGGTACACCGGGGAGCTGTTTTTT. Together with reference TRBV2 and TRBJ2-2, the CDR3 gives the full variable domain: EPEVTQTPSHQVTQMGQEVILRCVPISNHLYFYWYRQILGQKVEFLVSFYNNEISEKSEIFDDQFSVERPDGSNFTLKIRSTKLEDSAMYFCASSPGLAGYTGELFFGEGSRLTVL.

This clone was seen a handful of times. The rearrangement joins TRBV27 to TRBJ1-2; a weak D match, TRBD1 (5 bases). The CDR3 loop spans 15 amino acids. V dropped 2 bases and J dropped 3 bases, with 13 bases sitting between them. CDR1 and CDR2 from the germline V gene are MNHEY and SMNVEV (reference sequence). CDR3 nucleotide sequence: TGTGCCAGCAGTTTAGGTCAGGGACCCCACTATGGCTACACCTTC. Protein sequence: CASSLGQGPHYGYTF.

This clone was seen a single time. The rearrangement joins TRBV4-1 to TRBJ1-1; D is uncertain. There are 15 residues in the CDR3. Germline V gives CDR1 MGHRA, CDR2 YSYEKL. Trimming took 1 base from V and 5 from J, leaving 14 bases between them. CDR3 in amino acids: CASSQAFKGRTEAFF. The CDR3 DNA reads TGCGCCAGCAGCCAAGCCTTTAAGGGTCGGACTGAAGCTTTCTTT.

The chain links TRBV27 to TRBJ2-7; the D call may be TRBD1 or TRBD2 (5 bases each). Trimming pared 5 bases from V and 2 bases from J, leaving 19 bases between. The CDR3 totals 16 residues. Germline V gene data show CDR1 as MNHEY and CDR2 as SMNVEV (reference sequence). The DNA for the CDR3 is TGTGCCAGCAGTCGCGCCGGGACGCCTCTCCCCTACGAGCAGTACTTC. Its translation is CASSRAGTPLPYEQYF.

The chain carries TRBV28 and TRBJ2-7; D is possibly TRBD2 (6 bases). The V gene lost 6 bases and the J gene lost 0 bases, with 9 bases spanning the gap. The CDR3 length is 13 residues. Germline CDR1 reads MDHEN; CDR2 reads SYDVKM. The CDR3 is CASSGTRSYEQYF. The CDR3 DNA reads as TGTGCCAGCAGCGGGACTCGCTCCTACGAGCAGTACTTC. The entire variable domain, with the rest obtained from reference TRBV28 and TRBJ2-7, is as follows: DVKVTQSSRYLVKRTGEKVFLECVQDMDHENMFWYRQDPGLGLRLIYFSYDVKMKEKGDIPEGYSVSREKKERFSLILESASTNQTSMYLCASSGTRSYEQYFGPGTRLTVT.

V and J are TRBV11-2 and TRBJ2-3, with D possibly TRBD2 on 7 matching bases. The CDR3 loop spans 15 amino acids. Germline V gene data show CDR1 as SGHAT and CDR2 as FQNNGV. V was trimmed by 0 bases and J by 3 bases, leaving 10 bases between them. CDR3 sequence: CASSLDRGATDTQYF. The CDR3 DNA reads TGTGCCAGCAGCTTAGATCGGGGGGCTACAGATACGCAGTATTTT.

CDR3: CASSVGTATQETQYF. The CDR3 nucleotides read TGTGCCAGCAGCGTTGGGACAGCTACCCAAGAGACCCAGTACTTC. The chain has TRBV9 and TRBJ2-5; TRBD1 matches at 7 bases. With 2 bases clipped from V and 1 base from J, the junction kept 5 bases outside the gene matches. CDR1 is SGDLS and CDR2 is YYNGEE in the germline V gene. The CDR3 totals 15 residues.

The chain carries TRBV7-2 and TRBJ2-1, with D possibly called TRBD1 or TRBD2 (7 bases each). The V gene's germline CDR1 is SGHTA and CDR2 FQGNSA. This CDR3 has 15 residues. V was cut by 5 bases and J by 4 bases, with 15 bases left in between. The CDR3 loop reads CASSPSGGVYNEQFF. Here the CDR3 DNA reads TGTGCCAGCAGCCCTTCAGGGGGGGTTTACAATGAGCAGTTCTTC.

The V call is TRBV2, the J call TRBJ2-7; unclear D gene. Trimming pared 5 bases from V and 10 bases from J, leaving 12 bases between. Per the germline V gene, CDR1 is SNHLY and CDR2 is FYNNEI. The CDR3 extends over 11 amino acids. DNA of the CDR3: TGTGCCAGCAGTCATCCCACGCAACAGTACTTC. Translated: CASSHPTQQYF.

The rearrangement links TRBV25-1 to TRBJ1-4; D gene ambiguous. Deletions cut 7 bases from V and 0 bases from J, with 9 bases between. Germline lookup yields CDR1 MGHDK and CDR2 SYGVNS. CDR3 length: 14 amino acids. CDR3 sequence reads: CASTATSTNEKLFF. The CDR3 nucleotides read TGTGCCAGCACCGCGACATCAACTAATGAAAAACTGTTTTTT. The complete variable domain, with remaining parts taken from reference TRBV25-1 and TRBJ1-4, reads EADIYQTPRYLVIGTGKKITLECSQTMGHDKMYWYQQDPGMELHLIHYSYGVNSTEKGDLSSESTVSRIRTEHFPLTLESARPSHTSQYLCASTATSTNEKLFFGSGTQLSVL.

The chain has TRBV7-9 and TRBJ2-7, with D possibly being TRBD1 (5 bases). Between the trimmed V and J ends, which lost 0 bases and 6 bases, there was a span of 6 bases. This CDR3 comprises 12 residues. The germline gives CDR1 SEHNR, CDR2 FQNEAQ (reference sequence). The CDR3 loop reads CASSLAQGEQYF. As DNA, the CDR3 is TGTGCCAGCAGCTTAGCGCAGGGCGAGCAGTACTTC.

On this clone: The identical CDR3 is also encoded by other nucleotide sequences in the sample. V and J are TRBV18 and TRBJ2-7; no definite D call. In germline, CDR1 is KGHSH, CDR2 LQKENI. V was pared by 6 bases and J by 0 bases, with 6 bases between. The CDR3 loop spans 12 amino acids. CDR3 residues: CASSGSSYEQYF. CDR3 in DNA: TGTGCCAGCTCCGGTAGCTCCTACGAGCAGTACTTC.

This clone was observed once. The genes are TRBV27 and TRBJ1-5, with D tentatively TRBD1 (5 bases). Germline V gene sequence: CDR1 MNHEY, CDR2 SMNVEV (reference sequence). V was pared by 8 bases and J by 3 bases, with 17 bases between. CDR3 length equals 15 residues. The chain's CDR3 is CASRIRDLVNQPQHF. The CDR3 coding sequence is TGTGCCAGCCGCATTAGGGACCTCGTCAATCAGCCCCAGCATTTT.

In its sample, this clone was seen a few times. The chain carries TRBV4-2 and TRBJ1-5, with unresolved D. The CDR3 totals 15 residues. The V end was cut by 0 bases, the J end by 3 bases, with 9 bases between. CDR1 is LGHNA and CDR2 is YNFKEQ in the germline V gene. The CDR3 sequence is CASSQDGQFNQPQHF. In DNA, the CDR3 is TGTGCCAGCAGCCAAGATGGGCAGTTCAATCAGCCCCAGCATTTT.

V and J are TRBV6-5 and TRBJ2-3; tentatively, D is TRBD2 (5 bases). Germline V gene data show CDR1 as MNHEY and CDR2 as SVGAGI. The CDR3 has 14 amino acids. Trimming removed 8 bases from V and 2 bases from J, with 14 bases in between. CDR3 loop: CASERRSFTDTQYF. The CDR3 DNA follows: TGTGCCAGCGAGCGGCGGTCTTTCACAGATACGCAGTATTTT.

The chain is built from TRBV28 and TRBJ2-4; the D gene is possibly TRBD2 (6 bases). Trimming took 8 bases from V and 6 from J, leaving 29 bases between them. Germline lookup yields CDR1 MDHEN and CDR2 SYDVKM. The CDR3 is 18 amino acids. CDR3 DNA sequence: TGTGCCAGCCAGCAAACCAGGGACTTTGGAGGGAGCACAAACATTCAGTACTTC. Its protein product is CASQQTRDFGGSTNIQYF. Supplemented by reference TRBV28 and TRBJ2-4, the full variable domain reads DVKVTQSSRYLVKRTGEKVFLECVQDMDHENMFWYRQDPGLGLRLIYFSYDVKMKEKGDIPEGYSVSREKKERFSLILESASTNQTSMYLCASQQTRDFGGSTNIQYFGAGTRLSVL.

This chain links TRBV5-1 with TRBJ2-3, with D possibly being TRBD2 (7 bases). Germline-derived CDR1 and CDR2 are SGHRS and YFSETQ. V dropped 4 bases and J dropped 3 bases, with 15 bases sitting between them. The CDR3 totals 15 residues. The CDR3 nucleotides read TGCGCCAGCAGCCCGGCCAGCGGGACAACAGATACGCAGTATTTT. It encodes CASSPASGTTDTQYF. Looking up the rest from reference TRBV5-1 and TRBJ2-3 gives the full variable domain: KAGVTQTPRYLIKTRGQQVTLSCSPISGHRSVSWYQQTPGQGLQFLFEYFSETQRNKGNFPGRFSGRQFSNSRSEMNVSTLELGDSALYLCASSPASGTTDTQYFGPGTRLTVL.

The rearrangement uses TRBV4-3 and TRBJ2-2, with D perhaps being TRBD1 or TRBD2 (5 bases each). V lost 7 bases and J lost 3, with 12 bases in between. Germline V gives CDR1 LGHNA, CDR2 YSLEER. CDR3 length: 14 residues. For the CDR3, the DNA is TGCGCCAGCACCAGGGACGGACACACCGGGGAGCTGTTTTTT. Translated, it gives CASTRDGHTGELFF.

The table lists this clone with a count of one. The chain has TRBV7-9 and TRBJ1-1; the match to TRBD1 covers 7 bases. The CDR3 spans 12 residues. Germline V CDR1 and CDR2: SEHNR, FQNEAQ (reference sequence). J gave up 10 bases and V 3 bases, and 5 bases lay outside the gene matches. The CDR3 DNA sequence: TGTGCCAGCAGCTTTCAAGCAGGGGGAGCTTTCTTT. This codes for CASSFQAGGAFF.

This rearrangement joins TRBV11-1 to TRBJ2-4; 9 bases are a match to TRBD2. The CDR3 is 18 amino acids. J gave up 14 bases and V 2 bases, and 22 bases lay outside the gene matches. The V gene's germline CDR1 is SGHAT and CDR2 FQDESV (reference sequence). This CDR3 is CASSLIGEFVSGRREKYF. Here the CDR3 DNA reads TGTGCCAGCAGCTTAATCGGTGAGTTTGTGAGCGGGAGGCGAGAAAAGTACTTC.

The V call is TRBV5-6, the J call TRBJ2-7; 7 bases match TRBD1. The CDR3 contains 13 residues. The V and J ends lost 4 bases and 3 bases, in that order; junction bases with no gene match: 4. Per germline, CDR1 SGHDT and CDR2 YYEEEE. Written as DNA, the CDR3 is TGTGCCAGCAGCGTCGGGACAGTCTACGAGCAGTACTTC. Translating gives CASSVGTVYEQYF.

The chain employs TRBV19 and TRBJ2-1; the match to TRBD2 covers 9 bases. CDR3 size: 17 residues. The V gene's germline CDR1 is LNHDA and CDR2 SQIVND (reference sequence). Losses at the gene ends were 5 bases for V and 10 bases for J; bases not matched to a gene: 18. The CDR3 bases are TGTGCCAGTAGTCTCCGGGTGGGGCGGGAGGGCCAGAAAGAGCAGTTCTTC. Translation gives CASSLRVGREGQKEQFF. Full variable domain (rest looked up from reference TRBV19 and TRBJ2-1): DGGITQSPKYLFRKEGQNVTLSCEQNLNHDAMYWYRQDPGQGLRLIYYSQIVNDFQKGDIAEGYSVSREKKESFPLTVTSAQKNPTAFYLCASSLRVGREGQKEQFFGPGTRLTVL.